This passage covers 9 T cell receptor beta chains from one sample sequenced in a study of blood T cell repertoires in COVID-19. The assay was immunoSEQ multiplex PCR, and TCRdb's table has in-frame clones only and misses some. The profile shows about 150,000 clones, 75% to 85% of them singletons. Sequencing was carried out using peripheral blood. These receptors were taken from a woman between 50 and 59 years old with acute or convalescent COVID-19.

The V gene is TRBV7-2, the J gene TRBJ2-2; 10 bases are a match to TRBD1. After removal of 5 bases from V and 4 bases from J, the junction contained 7 bases not matched to a gene. CDR1 is SGHTA and CDR2 is FQGNSA in the germline V gene. CDR3 size: 16 residues. The CDR3 is CASSPRDRGGTGELFF. The CDR3 DNA is TGTGCCAGCAGCCCTCGGGACAGGGGAGGCACCGGGGAGCTGTTTTTT.

The gene calls are TRBV30 and TRBJ2-5, with TRBD2 matching 8 bases. The CDR3 sequence is 12 residues long. J lost 9 bases, V lost 2 bases, and 5 bases had no gene match. Germline CDR1 reads GTSNPN; CDR2 reads SVGIG (reference sequence). In nucleotides, the CDR3 is TGTGCCTGGAGTAGCGGGAGTGGGGCCCAGTACTTC. As protein: CAWSSGSGAQYF.

Regarding this clone: Different DNA sequences within this sample yield the same CDR3. The J gene is TRBJ2-7, the V gene TRBV9; D perhaps matches TRBD1 (6 bases). Germline CDR1 reads SGDLS; CDR2 reads YYNGEE. The ends were cut back, 0 bases at V and 0 bases at J, with 10 bases in the middle. This CDR3 is built from 15 residues. The CDR3 coding sequence is TGTGCCAGCAGCGTAGGACAGGAGAGCTCCTACGAGCAGTACTTC. Its translation is CASSVGQESSYEQYF.

The CDR3 DNA reads as TGTGCCAGCAGCTCCATCACAGTCTCTGGAAACACCATATATTTT. This translates into CASSSITVSGNTIYF. V and J are TRBV7-2 and TRBJ1-3; D gene uncertain. The CDR3 totals 15 residues. The V end lost 4 bases, the J end lost 0 bases, and 10 bases lay between the germline ends. From germline, CDR1 is SGHTA and CDR2 FQGNSA.

The chain links TRBV4-2 to TRBJ1-3, with 7 bases aligning to TRBD1. Germline values: CDR1 LGHNA, CDR2 YNFKEQ. Losses at the gene ends were 8 bases for V and 0 bases for J; bases not matched to a gene: 4. The CDR3 extends over 14 amino acids. As DNA, the CDR3 is TGTGCCAGCGGAAGACAGGGCTCTGGAAACACCATATATTTT. It yields the protein CASGRQGSGNTIYF.

This clone was seen a single time. The chain recombines TRBV6-5 with TRBJ2-2, with D possibly being TRBD1 (6 bases). The V end was cut by 7 bases, the J end by 0 bases, with 12 bases between. The CDR3 spans 15 residues. From germline, CDR1 is MNHEY and CDR2 SVGAGI. The CDR3 DNA is TGTGCCAGCACTTTGGGGGCCTCGAACACCGGGGAGCTGTTTTTT. It codes for CASTLGASNTGELFF.

The V and J genes are TRBV19 and TRBJ2-7, with 7 nucleotides matching TRBD1. Trimming cost V 5 bases and J 2 bases; bases outside gene matches: 3. The CDR3 has 13 residues. Germline CDR1 LNHDA, CDR2 SQIVND (reference sequence). The CDR3 reads CASSGQAPYEQYF. As DNA, the CDR3 is TGTGCCAGTAGTGGACAGGCCCCCTACGAGCAGTACTTC.

The CDR3 here is CASSRRGKGTSRAQETQYF. CDR3 nucleotides: TGTGCCAGCAGTCGACGGGGGAAAGGGACCTCGAGGGCCCAAGAGACCCAGTACTTC. The chain couples TRBV28 to TRBJ2-5; TRBD2 might be the D (6 bases). Per germline, CDR1 MDHEN and CDR2 SYDVKM. There are 19 residues in the CDR3. Trimming stripped 5 bases from V and 1 base from J, with 26 bases between.

The rearrangement uses TRBV19 and TRBJ1-5; D gene uncertain. The CDR3 sequence is 13 residues long. The V gene's germline CDR1 is LNHDA and CDR2 SQIVND (reference sequence). The V gene lost 3 bases and the J gene lost 4 bases, with 7 bases spanning the gap. The CDR3 loop is CASSITRNQPQHF. Written as DNA, the CDR3 is TGTGCCAGTAGTATTACCAGGAATCAGCCCCAGCATTTT.